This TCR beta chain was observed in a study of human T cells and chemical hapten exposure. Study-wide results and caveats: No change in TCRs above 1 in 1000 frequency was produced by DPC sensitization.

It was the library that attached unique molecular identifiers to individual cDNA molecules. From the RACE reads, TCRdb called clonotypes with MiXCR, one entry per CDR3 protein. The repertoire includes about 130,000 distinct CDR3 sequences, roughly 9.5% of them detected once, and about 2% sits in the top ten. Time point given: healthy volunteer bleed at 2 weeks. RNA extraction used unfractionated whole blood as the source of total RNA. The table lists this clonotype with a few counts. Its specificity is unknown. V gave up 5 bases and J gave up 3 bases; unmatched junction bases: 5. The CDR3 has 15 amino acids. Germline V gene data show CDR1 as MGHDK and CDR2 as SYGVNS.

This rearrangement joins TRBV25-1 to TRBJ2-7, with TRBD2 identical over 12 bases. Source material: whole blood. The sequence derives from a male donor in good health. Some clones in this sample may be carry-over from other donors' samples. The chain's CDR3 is CASSRTSGALYEQYF. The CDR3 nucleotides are TGTGCCAGCAGTAGGACTAGCGGGGCCCTCTACGAGCAGTACTTC.